These 27 T cell receptor beta chains came from one sample sequenced in a study of OX40 agonist ivuxolimab in advanced cancers. Assay used: immunoSEQ multiplex PCR; TCRdb lists only in-frame clones, some missing. Among approximately 76,000 clones listed, over 75% were seen once. Here the sequenced sample was CD4+ or CD8+ T cells sorted from blood, taken in a trial of the OX40 agonist ivuxolimab. The source is an adult with an advanced solid tumor such as melanoma, head and neck, liver or kidney cancer.

V gene TRBV5-1 combines with J gene TRBJ2-3, with D perhaps matching TRBD2 (6 bases). Per the germline V gene, CDR1 is SGHRS and CDR2 is YFSETQ. With 3 bases removed from V and 1 base from J, the gap between germline ends came to 12 bases. CDR3 size: 15 residues. The CDR3 here is CASSYRDWGTDTQYF. The DNA of the CDR3 is TGCGCCAGCAGCTACCGGGACTGGGGCACAGATACGCAGTATTTT.

V gene TRBV30 combines with J gene TRBJ1-2; D not certain. Trimming removed 4 bases at V and 8 bases at J, with 14 bases between. The CDR3 has 12 amino acids. The germline CDR1 and CDR2 sequences are GTSNPN and SVGIG (reference sequence). CDR3 residues: CAWTPGVGGYTF. CDR3 in DNA: TGTGCCTGGACTCCGGGAGTAGGGGGCTACACCTTC. Complete variable domain (other parts from reference TRBV30 and TRBJ1-2): SQTIHQWPATLVQPVGSPLSLECTVEGTSNPNLYWYRQAAGRGLQLLFYSVGIGQISSEVPQNLSASRPQDRQFILSSKKLLLSDSGFYLCAWTPGVGGYTFGSGTRLTVV.

The gene calls are TRBV5-4 and TRBJ2-3; 10 nucleotides align to TRBD2. With V trimmed by 3 bases and J by 5 bases, 12 bases remained unmatched. Germline V gene sequence: CDR1 SGHNT, CDR2 YYREEE (reference sequence). The CDR3 contains 17 residues. The CDR3 DNA follows: TGTGCCAGCAGCTCCTCTCCAGCGGGGGGGCAAGGAGATACGCAGTATTTT. This encodes CASSSSPAGGQGDTQYF.

V usage is TRBV21-1 and J usage is TRBJ2-7; whether TRBD2, the table's D call, matches the DNA was not checked. TRBV21-1 is a pseudogene. CDR3 size: 21 residues. The CDR3 loop is CASSPRGLVGVKTSGTYEQYF. The CDR3 DNA reads TGTGCCAGCAGCCCGCGGGGGCTTGTGGGGGTAAAGACTAGCGGGACCTACGAGCAGTACTTC.

The chain uses TRBV19 and TRBJ2-1; TRBD1 agrees at 9 bases. The germline V gene encodes CDR1 LNHDA and CDR2 SQIVND (reference sequence). V was pared by 3 bases and J by 10 bases, with 7 bases of the junction left unmatched. CDR3 length: 14 residues. The CDR3 here is CASSIPGQGLEQFF. CDR3 coding DNA: TGTGCCAGTAGTATTCCGGGACAGGGTCTCGAGCAGTTCTTC.

V usage is TRBV27 and J usage is TRBJ2-1; D remains unclear. CDR1 and CDR2 from the germline V gene are MNHEY and SMNVEV (reference sequence). The ends were cut back, 6 bases at V and 5 bases at J, with 8 bases in the middle. The CDR3 loop spans 12 amino acids. CDR3 protein: CASRDENNEQFF. CDR3 coding DNA: TGTGCCAGCAGGGACGAAAACAATGAGCAGTTCTTC.

The chain has TRBV7-9 and TRBJ2-7; 7 positions match TRBD1. The V and J ends lost 4 bases and 0 bases, in that order; junction bases with no gene match: 3. Germline CDR1 SEHNR, CDR2 FQNEAQ (reference sequence). The CDR3 sequence is 14 residues long. The CDR3 region has the DNA TGTGCCAGCAGCTCGACAGGGCTCTCCTACGAGCAGTACTTC. It encodes CASSSTGLSYEQYF.

V and J are TRBV7-2 and TRBJ1-1; 7 nucleotides align to TRBD1. Trimming cost V 5 bases and J 1 base; bases outside gene matches: 4. This CDR3 comprises 14 residues. The germline V gene has CDR1 SGHTA and CDR2 FQGNSA. The CDR3 DNA follows: TGTGCCAGCAGCCTATCAGGGGGGAACACTGAAGCTTTCTTT. This gives the protein CASSLSGGNTEAFF.

V is TRBV5-8 and J is TRBJ1-5, with D unclear. This CDR3 is built from 12 residues. Deletions cut 4 bases from V and 2 bases from J, with 4 bases between. Germline assignment: CDR1 SGHTS and CDR2 YDEGEE. The CDR3 nucleotides are TGTGCCAGCAGCCCCGGCAATCAGCCCCAGCATTTT. It translates to CASSPGNQPQHF.

This rearrangement joins TRBV7-9 to TRBJ1-2; the D gene is possibly TRBD1 (5 bases). Germline CDR1 reads SEHNR; CDR2 reads FQNEAQ (reference sequence). V shed 5 bases and J shed 7 bases, with 26 bases lying between them. The CDR3 is 17 amino acids. The CDR3 here is CASSPTGTGRAVGGYTF. For the CDR3, the DNA is TGTGCCAGCAGCCCTACTGGGACGGGGAGGGCTGTAGGTGGCTACACCTTC.

This CDR3 is CASSDTGNHEQYF. The CDR3 DNA is TGTGCCAGCAGTGATACAGGGAACCACGAGCAGTACTTC. The chain joins TRBV2 to TRBJ2-7; tentatively, D is TRBD1 (6 bases). The ends were cut back, 3 bases at V and 5 bases at J, with 11 bases in the middle. Germline values: CDR1 SNHLY, CDR2 FYNNEI. CDR3 size: 13 residues.

This rearrangement joins TRBV27 to TRBJ2-7, with 7 bases that match TRBD2. J was trimmed by 1 base and V by 6 bases; bases with no gene match: 12. This CDR3 contains 16 residues. Per the germline V gene, CDR1 is MNHEY and CDR2 is SMNVEV (reference sequence). This CDR3 reads CASSLRWGGGSYEQYF. The CDR3 nucleotides read TGTGCCAGCAGCCTCCGTTGGGGCGGGGGTTCCTACGAGCAGTACTTC.

The chain is built from TRBV5-4 and TRBJ2-3; D gene unclear. Germline-derived CDR1 and CDR2 are SGHNT and YYREEE (reference sequence). The ends were cut back, 4 bases at V and 6 bases at J, with 21 bases in the middle. The CDR3 has 16 amino acids. The CDR3 DNA reads as TGTGCCAGCAGCCTCCGCGGTGGGGTCCGGCCCGATACGCAGTATTTT. It encodes CASSLRGGVRPDTQYF.

The V call is TRBV27, the J call TRBJ2-2; 7 bases are shared with TRBD1. Looked up from germline, CDR1 is MNHEY and CDR2 is SMNVEV (reference sequence). J gave up 2 bases and V 5 bases, and 8 bases lay outside the gene matches. CDR3 length: 16 amino acids. CDR3 sequence: CASSPQDRINTGELFF. The CDR3, as DNA: TGTGCCAGCAGTCCTCAGGACAGGATAAACACCGGGGAGCTGTTTTTT.

This chain links TRBV27 with TRBJ1-1; 7 bases map to TRBD1. The CDR3 has 16 amino acids. Germline CDR1 and CDR2: MNHEY and SMNVEV (reference sequence). The junction had 10 bases not matched to a gene; V was cut back by 6 bases and J by 0 bases. The CDR3 nucleotides are TGTGCCAGCAGAGCCGACAGGGACCCTTTGAACACTGAAGCTTTCTTT. It translates to CASRADRDPLNTEAFF.

In its sample, this clone was seen a few times. The chain joins TRBV7-6 to TRBJ2-7, with 10 bases that match TRBD1. CDR3 length: 14 residues. The J segment lost 5 bases and the V segment lost 5 bases, leaving 6 bases of the junction unmatched. Germline V gene data show CDR1 as SGHVS and CDR2 as FNYEAQ. CDR3 bases: TGTGCCAGCAGCGAGACAGGGGGCATGGACGAGCAGTACTTC. It translates to CASSETGGMDEQYF.

This chain uses TRBV11-3 with TRBJ2-3; D perhaps matches TRBD1 (6 bases). In germline, CDR1 is SGHNT, CDR2 YENEEA. V dropped 8 bases and J dropped 2 bases, with 14 bases sitting between them. CDR3 length equals 14 residues. CDR3 DNA sequence: TGTGCCAGCGCCCCACAGGGAAACACAGATACGCAGTATTTT. This gives the protein CASAPQGNTDTQYF.

V gene TRBV4-1 combines with J gene TRBJ2-7, with a possible D match to TRBD2 (6 bases). The CDR3 loop spans 16 amino acids. Trimming left V 1 base short and J 0 bases short, with 13 bases between. The germline CDR1 and CDR2 sequences are MGHRA and YSYEKL. The CDR3 DNA reads TGCGCCAGCAGCCAAGCCTTTGGAGCGGGCTCCTACGAGCAGTACTTC. It yields the protein CASSQAFGAGSYEQYF.

The V gene is TRBV4-1, the J gene TRBJ2-1; D is unresolved. The CDR3 extends over 15 amino acids. The germline V gene encodes CDR1 MGHRA and CDR2 YSYEKL. Trimming stripped 0 bases from V and 4 bases from J, with 10 bases between. The CDR3 region is CASSQEENLYNEQFF. The CDR3 DNA reads as TGCGCCAGCAGCCAAGAAGAGAATCTTTACAATGAGCAGTTCTTC.

This sequence joins TRBV7-9 and TRBJ2-7; D tentatively fits TRBD1 or TRBD2 (5 bases each). Trimming pared 1 base from V and 5 bases from J, leaving 9 bases between. CDR3 length: 13 residues. Germline CDR1 SEHNR, CDR2 FQNEAQ (reference sequence). In DNA, the CDR3 is TGTGCCAGCAGCTTAGATGGGGGTAACGAGCAGTACTTC. Its protein product is CASSLDGGNEQYF.

V and J are TRBV5-1 and TRBJ2-7; TRBD2 agrees at 7 bases. CDR3 length: 15 residues. Germline V gene lookup returns CDR1 SGHRS and CDR2 YFSETQ. V was pared by 0 bases and J by 2 bases, with 5 bases of the junction left unmatched. In DNA form, the CDR3 reads TGCGCCAGCAGCTTGGACCCCGGGACTACCTACGAGCAGTACTTC. This sequence encodes CASSLDPGTTYEQYF.

V and J are TRBV7-9 and TRBJ2-5, with D perhaps matching TRBD1 (5 bases). V was shortened by 0 bases and J by 0 bases, with 11 bases between the two germline ends. The CDR3 is made up of 16 amino acids. The germline V gene encodes CDR1 SEHNR and CDR2 FQNEAQ (reference sequence). In nucleotides, the CDR3 is TGTGCCAGCAGCTTAGCCCGGACAAGTAACCAAGAGACCCAGTACTTC. It yields the protein CASSLARTSNQETQYF. The full variable domain, completed using reference TRBV7-9 and TRBJ2-5, is DTGVSQNPRHKITKRGQNVTFRCDPISEHNRLYWYRQTLGQGPEFLTYFQNEAQLEKSRLLSDRFSAERPKGSFSTLEIQRTEQGDSAMYLCASSLARTSNQETQYFGPGTRLLVL.

This clone was seen a single time. V usage is TRBV6-5 and J usage is TRBJ2-1; no clear D. From germline, CDR1 is MNHEY and CDR2 SVGAGI. The CDR3 spans 16 residues. V lost 4 bases, J lost 7 bases, and 20 bases lay in between. This chain's CDR3 is CASSSMGIGVTNEQFF. DNA for the CDR3: TGTGCCAGCAGTTCCATGGGAATTGGGGTCACTAATGAGCAGTTCTTC.

The CDR3 DNA reads TGTGCCAGCAGTTCGACAGGAGTTAATGAAAAACTGTTTTTT. Protein sequence: CASSSTGVNEKLFF. This sequence joins TRBV6-6 and TRBJ1-4, with D tentatively TRBD1 (6 bases). CDR3 length equals 14 residues. Trimming left V 4 bases short and J 4 bases short, with 10 bases between. Germline values: CDR1 MNHNY, CDR2 SVGAGI (reference sequence).

The chain employs TRBV28 and TRBJ2-5; 10 bases agree with TRBD1. The end of the DNA is better explained by TRBJ2-7, so the J call may be wrong. This CDR3 has 15 amino acids. The germline V gene encodes CDR1 MDHEN and CDR2 SYDVKM. The CDR3 loop reads CASSLWGDRGNEQYF. CDR3 sequence (DNA): TGTGCCAGCAGTTTATGGGGGGACAGGGGCAACGAGCAGTACTTC.

The rearrangement links TRBV27 to TRBJ2-7, with a weak D call TRBD2 (6 bases). The V end was cut by 5 bases, the J end by 2 bases, with 13 bases between. This CDR3 is built from 14 residues. Germline-derived CDR1 and CDR2 are MNHEY and SMNVEV (reference sequence). CDR3: CASSPMGLPYEQYF. CDR3 DNA sequence: TGTGCCAGCAGTCCAATGGGACTTCCCTACGAGCAGTACTTC.

The chain links TRBV21-1 to TRBJ2-7; the table's D call of TRBD2 was not tested on the DNA. TRBV21-1 is a pseudogene locus. The CDR3 loop spans 15 amino acids. DNA for the CDR3: TGTGCCAGCAGCAAAGAGCGGAGATGCTCCTACGAGCAGTACTTC. This sequence encodes CASSKERRCSYEQYF.